The 6 T cell receptor beta chains given below trace back to one sample, sequenced in a study of shared clonotypes between healthy human individuals. Generated by immunoSEQ multiplex PCR, the TCRdb table keeps only in-frame clones and is missing some. The table shows some 790,000 clones, with around 70% occurring only once. Specimen: memory CD4+ T cells sorted from blood. The subset: CD45RA-negative fraction. Receptors were obtained from a woman in her twenties or thirties in good health.

This chain joins TRBV5-1 and TRBJ1-3, with D unclear. The CDR3 sequence is 17 residues long. The germline V and J ends were trimmed by 3 bases and 0 bases, with 16 bases remaining between them. Germline V gene data show CDR1 as SGHRS and CDR2 as YFSETQ. Here the CDR3 reads CASSWSETATSGNTIYF. CDR3 DNA: TGCGCCAGCAGCTGGTCTGAAACGGCCACCTCTGGAAACACCATATATTTT. Combining the CDR3 with reference TRBV5-1 and TRBJ1-3 gives the whole variable domain KAGVTQTPRYLIKTRGQQVTLSCSPISGHRSVSWYQQTPGQGLQFLFEYFSETQRNKGNFPGRFSGRQFSNSRSEMNVSTLELGDSALYLCASSWSETATSGNTIYFGEGSWLTVV.

This clone was seen repeatedly, ten times or more. This chain connects TRBV19 to TRBJ2-3; tentative D call: TRBD1 (6 bases). Deletions cut 7 bases from V and 4 bases from J, with 15 bases between. The CDR3 spans 14 residues. The germline gives CDR1 LNHDA, CDR2 SQIVND (reference sequence). CDR3 loop: CASKQGSSPDTQYF. The CDR3 nucleotides read TGTGCCAGTAAACAGGGTTCTTCCCCAGATACGCAGTATTTT.

This clone occurred a few times. The rearrangement uses TRBV5-4 and TRBJ1-1, with TRBD1 matching 8 bases. J lost 3 bases, V lost 0 bases, and 10 bases had no gene match. CDR3 length equals 17 residues. Germline values: CDR1 SGHNT, CDR2 YYREEE (reference sequence). Here the CDR3 reads CASSLGTGSIGHTEAFF. The CDR3 DNA reads TGTGCCAGCAGCTTGGGGACAGGGTCAATTGGGCACACTGAAGCTTTCTTT.

The V and J genes are TRBV5-1 and TRBJ2-3, with 10 bases fitting TRBD2. The CDR3 extends over 16 amino acids. The V gene end was trimmed by 3 bases and the J gene end by 0 bases; junction bases not matched to a gene: 4. CDR1 and CDR2 (germline): SGHRS, YFSETQ. The CDR3 bases are TGCGCCAGCAGCTGGACTAGCGGAACTAGCACAGATACGCAGTATTTT. Encoded protein: CASSWTSGTSTDTQYF.

By sample share, this clone is medium-sized. The chain recombines TRBV25-1 with TRBJ2-7; 7 positions agree with TRBD2. The ends lost 4 bases at V and 1 base at J; junction bases unmatched: 10. Germline V lookup: CDR1 MGHDK, CDR2 SYGVNS. The CDR3 is 16 residues long. The CDR3 coding sequence is TGTGCCAGCAGTGCCTCCCCCGGGGACTATTCCTACGAGCAGTACTTC. Translated, it gives CASSASPGDYSYEQYF.

Regarding this clone: This CDR3 is also generated by other DNA sequences in the sample. CDR3 nucleotides: TGTGCCAGCTCACCAGGGACTAGCTACGAGCAGTACTTC. Amino acids: CASSPGTSYEQYF. The rearrangement uses TRBV18 and TRBJ2-7; 8 bases fit TRBD2. Germline V lookup: CDR1 KGHSH, CDR2 LQKENI. This CDR3 contains 13 residues. V lost 2 bases, J lost 3 bases, and 0 bases stayed unmatched.